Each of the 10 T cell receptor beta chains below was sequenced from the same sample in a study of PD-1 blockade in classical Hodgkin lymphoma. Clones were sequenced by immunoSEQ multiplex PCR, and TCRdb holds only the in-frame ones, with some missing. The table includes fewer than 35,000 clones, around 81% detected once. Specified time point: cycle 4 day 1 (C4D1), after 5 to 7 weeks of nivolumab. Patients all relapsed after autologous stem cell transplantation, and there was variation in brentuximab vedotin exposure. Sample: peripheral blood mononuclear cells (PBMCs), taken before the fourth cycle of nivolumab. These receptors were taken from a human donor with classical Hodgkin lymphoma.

This chain's CDR3 is CAISASGRFAGELFF. CDR3 nucleotide sequence: TGTGCCATCAGTGCCAGCGGGAGATTCGCCGGGGAGCTGTTTTTT. This chain connects TRBV10-3 to TRBJ2-2, with 8 bases fitting TRBD2. This CDR3 contains 15 residues. V trimming: 4 bases; J trimming: 6 bases; junction bases outside the gene matches: 7. From germline, CDR1 is ENHRY and CDR2 SYGVKD.

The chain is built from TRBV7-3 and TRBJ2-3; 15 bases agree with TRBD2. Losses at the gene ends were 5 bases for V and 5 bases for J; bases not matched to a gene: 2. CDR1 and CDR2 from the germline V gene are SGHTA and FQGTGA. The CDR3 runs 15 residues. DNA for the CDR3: TGTGCCAGCAGCAAGGGACTAGCGGGAGGAGATACGCAGTATTTT. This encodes CASSKGLAGGDTQYF.

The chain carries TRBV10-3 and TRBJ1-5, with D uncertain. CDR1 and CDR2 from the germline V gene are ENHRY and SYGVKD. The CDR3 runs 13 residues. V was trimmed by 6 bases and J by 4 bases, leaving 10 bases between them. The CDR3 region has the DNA TGTGCCATCAGGAGCGACATAAATCAGCCCCAGCATTTT. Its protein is CAIRSDINQPQHF.

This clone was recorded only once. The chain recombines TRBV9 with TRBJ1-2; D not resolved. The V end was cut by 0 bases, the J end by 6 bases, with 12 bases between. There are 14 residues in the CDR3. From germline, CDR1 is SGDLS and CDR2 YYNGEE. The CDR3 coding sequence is TGTGCCAGCAGCGTAGGGGTTGGGGAGGATGGCTACACCTTC. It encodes CASSVGVGEDGYTF.

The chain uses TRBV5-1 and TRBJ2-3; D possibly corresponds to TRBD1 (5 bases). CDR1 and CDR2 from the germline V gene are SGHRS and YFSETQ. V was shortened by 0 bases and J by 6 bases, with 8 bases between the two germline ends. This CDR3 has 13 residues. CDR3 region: CASSLARVDTQYF. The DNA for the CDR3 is TGCGCCAGCAGCTTGGCCAGGGTCGATACGCAGTATTTT. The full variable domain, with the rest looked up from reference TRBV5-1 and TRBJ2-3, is KAGVTQTPRYLIKTRGQQVTLSCSPISGHRSVSWYQQTPGQGLQFLFEYFSETQRNKGNFPGRFSGRQFSNSRSEMNVSTLELGDSALYLCASSLARVDTQYFGPGTRLTVL.

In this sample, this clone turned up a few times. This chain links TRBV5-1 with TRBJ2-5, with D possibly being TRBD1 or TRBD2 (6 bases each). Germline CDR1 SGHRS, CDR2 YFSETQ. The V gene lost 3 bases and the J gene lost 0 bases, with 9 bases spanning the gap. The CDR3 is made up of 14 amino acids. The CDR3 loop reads CASSWGANQETQYF. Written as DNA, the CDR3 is TGCGCCAGCAGCTGGGGGGCCAACCAAGAGACCCAGTACTTC. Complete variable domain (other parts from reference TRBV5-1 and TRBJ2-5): KAGVTQTPRYLIKTRGQQVTLSCSPISGHRSVSWYQQTPGQGLQFLFEYFSETQRNKGNFPGRFSGRQFSNSRSEMNVSTLELGDSALYLCASSWGANQETQYFGPGTRLLVL.

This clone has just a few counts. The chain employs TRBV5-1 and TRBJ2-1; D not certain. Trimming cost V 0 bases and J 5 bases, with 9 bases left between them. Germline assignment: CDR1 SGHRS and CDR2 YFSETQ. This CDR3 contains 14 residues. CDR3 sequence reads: CASSLGFSDNEQFF. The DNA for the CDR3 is TGCGCCAGCAGCTTGGGGTTTTCTGACAATGAGCAGTTCTTC.

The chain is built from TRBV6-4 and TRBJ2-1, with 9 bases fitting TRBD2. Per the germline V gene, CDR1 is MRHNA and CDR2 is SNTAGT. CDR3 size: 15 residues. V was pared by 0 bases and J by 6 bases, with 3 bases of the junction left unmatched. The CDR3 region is CASSDSSGGSNEQFF. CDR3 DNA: TGTGCCAGCAGTGACTCTAGCGGGGGCTCCAATGAGCAGTTCTTC.

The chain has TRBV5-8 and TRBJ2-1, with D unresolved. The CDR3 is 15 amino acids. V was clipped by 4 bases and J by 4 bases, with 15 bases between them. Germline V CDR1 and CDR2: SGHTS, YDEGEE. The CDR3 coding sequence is TGTGCCAGCAGCCCGGGTATTTGGGTTTACAATGAGCAGTTCTTC. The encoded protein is CASSPGIWVYNEQFF.

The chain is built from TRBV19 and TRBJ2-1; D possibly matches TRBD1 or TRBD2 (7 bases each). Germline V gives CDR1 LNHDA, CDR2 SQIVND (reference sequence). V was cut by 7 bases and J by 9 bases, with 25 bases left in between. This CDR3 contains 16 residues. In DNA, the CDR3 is TGTGCCAGTACTACAGGGGCCCCGGGACTAAGGGGTGAGCAGTTCTTC. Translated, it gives CASTTGAPGLRGEQFF.